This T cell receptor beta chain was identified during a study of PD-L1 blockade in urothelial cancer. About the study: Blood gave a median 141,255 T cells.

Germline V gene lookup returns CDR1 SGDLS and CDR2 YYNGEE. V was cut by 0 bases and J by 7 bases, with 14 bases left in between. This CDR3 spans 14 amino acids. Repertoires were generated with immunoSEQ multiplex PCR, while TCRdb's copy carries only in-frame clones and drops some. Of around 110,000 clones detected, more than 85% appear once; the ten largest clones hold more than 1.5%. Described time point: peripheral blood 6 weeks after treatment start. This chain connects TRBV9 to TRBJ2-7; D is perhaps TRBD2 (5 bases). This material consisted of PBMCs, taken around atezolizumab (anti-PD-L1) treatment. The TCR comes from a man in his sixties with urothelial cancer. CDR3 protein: CASSVAFASGEQYF. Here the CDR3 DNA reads TGTGCCAGCAGCGTAGCTTTCGCATCGGGAGAGCAGTACTTC.